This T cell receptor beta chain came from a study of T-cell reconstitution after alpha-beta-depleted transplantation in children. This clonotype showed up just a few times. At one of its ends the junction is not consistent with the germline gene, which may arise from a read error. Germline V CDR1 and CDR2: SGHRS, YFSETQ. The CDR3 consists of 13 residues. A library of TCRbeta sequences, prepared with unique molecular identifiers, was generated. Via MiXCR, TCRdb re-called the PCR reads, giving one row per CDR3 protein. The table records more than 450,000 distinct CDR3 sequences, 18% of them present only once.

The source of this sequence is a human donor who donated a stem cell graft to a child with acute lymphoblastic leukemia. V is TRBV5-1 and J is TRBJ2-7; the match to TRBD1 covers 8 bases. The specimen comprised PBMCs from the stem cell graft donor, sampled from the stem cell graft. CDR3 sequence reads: CASTLTGDYEQYF. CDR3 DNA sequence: TGCGCCAGCACCTTGACAGGGGACTACGAGCAGTACTTC.